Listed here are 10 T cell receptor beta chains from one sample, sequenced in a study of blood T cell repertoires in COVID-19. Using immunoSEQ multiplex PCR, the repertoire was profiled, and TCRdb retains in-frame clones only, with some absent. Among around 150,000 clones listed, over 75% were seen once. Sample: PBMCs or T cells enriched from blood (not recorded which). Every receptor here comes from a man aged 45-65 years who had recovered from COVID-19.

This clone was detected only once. CDR3 nucleotide sequence: TGTGCCAGCAGTCCCCGACAGGGAAAATACTACTTC. Translation gives CASSPRQGKYYF. The gene calls are TRBV28 and TRBJ2-7; the match to TRBD1 covers 7 bases. This CDR3 region has 12 residues. Germline V lookup: CDR1 MDHEN, CDR2 SYDVKM. Germline trimming cut 5 bases from V and 13 bases from J; bases unmatched to any gene: 11.

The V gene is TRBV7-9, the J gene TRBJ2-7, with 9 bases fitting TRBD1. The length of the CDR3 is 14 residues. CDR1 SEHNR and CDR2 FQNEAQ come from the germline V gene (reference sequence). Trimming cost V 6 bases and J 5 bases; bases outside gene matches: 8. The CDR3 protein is CASRNSGQGHEQYF. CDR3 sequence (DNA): TGTGCCAGCAGGAACTCGGGACAGGGCCACGAGCAGTACTTC.

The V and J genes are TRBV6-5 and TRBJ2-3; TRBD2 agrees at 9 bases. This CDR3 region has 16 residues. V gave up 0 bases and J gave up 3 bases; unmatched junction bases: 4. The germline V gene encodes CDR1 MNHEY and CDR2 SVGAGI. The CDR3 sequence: CASSYSLAGGTDTQYF. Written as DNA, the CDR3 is TGTGCCAGCAGTTACTCGTTGGCGGGAGGGACAGATACGCAGTATTTT.

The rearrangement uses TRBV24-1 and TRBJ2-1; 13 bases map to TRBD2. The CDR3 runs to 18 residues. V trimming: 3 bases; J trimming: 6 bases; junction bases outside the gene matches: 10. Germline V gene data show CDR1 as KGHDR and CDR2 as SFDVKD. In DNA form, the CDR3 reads TGTGCCACCAGTGATCAACCGGGACTAGCGGGAACCTTCAATGAGCAGTTCTTC. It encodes CATSDQPGLAGTFNEQFF.

The CDR3 DNA reads as TGTGCCACCAGCAGAGAAGCGGGGATGCGAGGCGAGACCCAGTACTTC. As protein: CATSREAGMRGETQYF. V is TRBV15 and J is TRBJ2-5; the match to TRBD2 covers 7 bases. Trimming at V came to 0 bases and at J to 5 bases, leaving 9 bases not matched to a gene. Germline-derived CDR1 and CDR2 are LNHNV and YYDKDF (reference sequence). The CDR3 runs 16 residues.

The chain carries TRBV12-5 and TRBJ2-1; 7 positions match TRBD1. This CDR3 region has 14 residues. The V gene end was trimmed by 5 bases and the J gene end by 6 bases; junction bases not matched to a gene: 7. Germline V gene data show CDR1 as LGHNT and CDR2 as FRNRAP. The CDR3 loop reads CASGLSGGPNEQFF. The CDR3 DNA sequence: TGTGCTAGTGGTCTTTCAGGGGGACCCAATGAGCAGTTCTTC.

The CDR3 nucleotides read TGCGCCAGCAGCCAAACCTACCGGGATACGCAGTATTTT. It translates to CASSQTYRDTQYF. The chain has TRBV4-1 and TRBJ2-3; D not certain. The CDR3 is 13 residues long. V was pared by 2 bases and J by 6 bases, with 9 bases between. Germline loops: CDR1 MGHRA, CDR2 YSYEKL.

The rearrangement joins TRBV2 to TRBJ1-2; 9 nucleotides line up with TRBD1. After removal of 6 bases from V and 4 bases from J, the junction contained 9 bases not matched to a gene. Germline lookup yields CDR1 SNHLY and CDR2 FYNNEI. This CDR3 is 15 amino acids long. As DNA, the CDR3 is TGTGCCAGCAGGCCCCTTACAGGGGGCGGCTATGGCTACACCTTC. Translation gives CASRPLTGGGYGYTF.

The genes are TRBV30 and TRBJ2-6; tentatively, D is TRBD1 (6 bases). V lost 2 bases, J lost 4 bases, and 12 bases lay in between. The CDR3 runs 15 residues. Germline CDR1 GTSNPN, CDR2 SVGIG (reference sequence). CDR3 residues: CAWSSKGEGANVLTF. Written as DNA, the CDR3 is TGTGCCTGGAGTTCCAAGGGGGAGGGGGCCAACGTCCTGACTTTC.

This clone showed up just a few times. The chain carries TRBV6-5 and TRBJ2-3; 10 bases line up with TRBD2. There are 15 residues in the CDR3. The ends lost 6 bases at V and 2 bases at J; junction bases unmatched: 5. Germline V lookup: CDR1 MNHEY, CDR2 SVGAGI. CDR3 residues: CASRASGGLTDTQYF. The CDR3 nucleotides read TGTGCCAGCAGGGCTAGCGGGGGCCTCACAGATACGCAGTATTTT.